A single sample is the source of the 5 T cell receptor beta chains below, sequenced in a study of blood T cell repertoires in COVID-19. The method was immunoSEQ multiplex PCR; TCRdb's version includes in-frame clones alone and lacks a portion of them. Of approximately 260,000 clones listed, 88% were seen once; the top ten hold around 1.3%. Sequenced: PBMCs or T cells enriched from blood (not recorded which). The receptors shown here come from a middle-aged woman with acute COVID-19.

The chain joins TRBV23-1 to TRBJ1-2; 7 bases agree with TRBD1. TRBV23-1 carries the ORF label, with uncertain function. V lost 2 bases, J lost 6 bases, and 9 bases stayed unmatched. The CDR3 loop spans 15 amino acids. The CDR3 is CASSQHGQESHGYTF. The CDR3 region has the DNA TGCGCCAGCAGTCAACACGGACAGGAAAGCCATGGCTACACCTTC.

The V gene is TRBV5-1, the J gene TRBJ1-1; no firm D call. Germline V gives CDR1 SGHRS, CDR2 YFSETQ. V lost 4 bases and J 6 bases, leaving 16 bases between the germline ends. The CDR3 runs 14 residues. CDR3 DNA sequence: TGCGCCAGCAGCCCCGTGAGGGCATTCCCTGAAGCTTTCTTT. It specifies CASSPVRAFPEAFF. The entire variable domain, with the rest obtained from reference TRBV5-1 and TRBJ1-1, is as follows: KAGVTQTPRYLIKTRGQQVTLSCSPISGHRSVSWYQQTPGQGLQFLFEYFSETQRNKGNFPGRFSGRQFSNSRSEMNVSTLELGDSALYLCASSPVRAFPEAFFGQGTRLTVV.

The chain links TRBV6-2 or TRBV6-3 to TRBJ1-1; 7 nucleotides line up with TRBD1. This CDR3 contains 14 residues. CDR1 and CDR2 (germline): MNHEY, SVGEGT. V dropped 4 bases and J dropped 3; count of bases not matched to a gene: 5. The CDR3 region has the DNA TGTGCCAGCAGTTTATACACAGGGGACACTGAAGCTTTCTTT. Translation: CASSLYTGDTEAFF.

For this clone: A read error is likely, as this CDR3 ends without the conserved phenylalanine or tryptophan. The DNA is left out, because the CDR3 cannot be placed on it with certainty; the CDR3 is given as TCRdb lists it. The CDR3 reads CAIEIGGVVGLI. V usage is TRBV10-3 and J usage is TRBJ1-1. Germline CDR1 is ENHRY and CDR2 is SYGVKD. The CDR3 sequence runs 12 residues, both termini included.

The CDR3, as DNA: TGTGCCAGCAGCCCCATTAGCGCTACCTCCTACAATGAGCAGTTCTTC. This codes for CASSPISATSYNEQFF. This chain joins TRBV7-9 and TRBJ2-1, with D possibly matching TRBD2 (5 bases). Per germline, CDR1 SEHNR and CDR2 FQNEAQ (reference sequence). V shed 5 bases and J shed 0 bases, with 14 bases lying between them. There are 16 residues in the CDR3.